This T cell receptor beta chain was identified during a study of control samples from healthy donors and cancer patients. Assay used: immunoSEQ multiplex PCR; TCRdb lists only in-frame clones, some missing. The sample shows 110,000 to 150,000 clones, approximately 91% of them seen only once. This CDR3 contains 14 residues. CDR1 is SNHLY, CDR2 FYNNEI, per germline. Trimming left V 8 bases short and J 4 bases short, with 17 bases between. The gene calls are TRBV2 and TRBJ1-1, with no clear D. Specimen: blood. The sequence derives from a man aged 25 to 45 in good health. CDR3 sequence reads: CASRKTLLATEAFF. CDR3 DNA: TGTGCCAGCCGCAAGACACTTCTGGCCACTGAAGCTTTCTTT.